This entry lists 25 T cell receptor beta chains sequenced from one sample in a study of cytomegalovirus exposure and HLA in healthy donors. The PCR made use of 60 Vbeta and 13 Jbeta primers. Profiling relied on immunoSEQ multiplex PCR, and the TCRdb table lists in-frame clones only, not all of them. The table has around 140,000 clones, roughly two thirds seen once. Sequenced input: PBMCs. The receptor set was obtained from a male donor in good health and CMV-seronegative.

This clone was counted between two and nine times. The chain carries TRBV7-2 and TRBJ1-1; 8 bases align to TRBD1. The V and J ends lost 1 base and 3 bases, in that order; junction bases with no gene match: 7. CDR1 and CDR2 (germline): SGHTA, FQGNSA. The CDR3 runs 16 residues. CDR3 nucleotides: TGTGCCAGCAGCTTAGTGGCAGGGGGCTTTTACACTGAAGCTTTCTTT. Protein sequence: CASSLVAGGFYTEAFF.

The genes are TRBV5-1 and TRBJ1-1, with D tentatively TRBD1 (6 bases). Per the germline V gene, CDR1 is SGHRS and CDR2 is YFSETQ. The CDR3 contains 15 residues. Between the trimmed V and J ends, which lost 0 bases and 2 bases, there was a span of 11 bases. CDR3 in amino acids: CASSLDGRGNTEAFF. CDR3 coding DNA: TGCGCCAGCAGCTTGGATGGCAGGGGAAACACTGAAGCTTTCTTT.

The V gene is TRBV7-9, the J gene TRBJ2-5; 8 nucleotides align to TRBD2. This CDR3 spans 14 amino acids. The germline V gene encodes CDR1 SEHNR and CDR2 FQNEAQ (reference sequence). With 5 bases clipped from V and 2 bases from J, the junction kept 4 bases outside the gene matches. The CDR3 here is CASSPTSGQETQYF. DNA for the CDR3: TGTGCCAGCAGCCCTACTAGCGGTCAAGAGACCCAGTACTTC.

This chain joins TRBV5-1 and TRBJ2-5; 7 bases are shared with TRBD1. The J call is uncertain, as TRBJ2-7 better fits the DNA end. The CDR3 spans 15 residues. Germline V gene lookup returns CDR1 SGHRS and CDR2 YFSETQ. The CDR3 nucleotides are TGCGCCAGCAGCTTACAGGGGCCGAGCTCCTACGAGCAGTACTTC. This encodes CASSLQGPSSYEQYF.

This clone was picked up one time. The genes are TRBV14 and TRBJ2-7; 15 bases line up with TRBD2. Germline CDR1 and CDR2: SGHDN and FVKESK. With V trimmed by 3 bases and J by 6 bases, 6 bases remained unmatched. The CDR3 sequence is 16 residues long. The CDR3: CASSQGLAGGRGEQYF. The DNA of the CDR3 is TGTGCCAGCAGCCAGGGACTAGCGGGGGGCCGTGGCGAGCAGTACTTC. The variable domain in full, completed from reference TRBV14 and TRBJ2-7, reads EAGVTQFPSHSVIEKGQTVTLRCDPISGHDNLYWYRRVMGKEIKFLLHFVKESKQDESGMPNNRFLAERTGGTYSTLKVQPAELEDSGVYFCASSQGLAGGRGEQYFGPGTRLTVT.

The chain joins TRBV10-3 to TRBJ2-5, with 7 bases lining up with TRBD2. V trimming: 6 bases; J trimming: 3 bases; junction bases outside the gene matches: 4. This CDR3 is 13 amino acids long. Germline assignment: CDR1 ENHRY and CDR2 SYGVKD. The CDR3 spells CAISRRGEETQYF. The CDR3 nucleotides are TGTGCCATCAGCCGACGGGGGGAAGAGACCCAGTACTTC.

CDR3: CASNPVTGDNMNTEAFF. Here the CDR3 DNA reads TGTGCCAGTAACCCCGTGACAGGGGATAATATGAACACTGAAGCTTTCTTT. The chain recombines TRBV5-8 with TRBJ1-1; 8 bases fit TRBD1. Germline V lookup: CDR1 SGHTS, CDR2 YDEGEE. The V and J ends lost 8 bases and 0 bases, in that order; junction bases with no gene match: 15. This CDR3 has 17 residues.

This chain joins TRBV7-2 and TRBJ1-1; 9 bases are a match to TRBD1. This CDR3 spans 13 amino acids. V lost 5 bases and J lost 5; bases outside the gene matches: 3. Germline-derived CDR1 and CDR2 are SGHTA and FQGNSA. The CDR3 nucleotides read TGTGCCAGCAGCCTCGGACAGGGGACTGAAGCTTTCTTT. This encodes CASSLGQGTEAFF.

The sample holds a few counts of this clone. This chain uses TRBV7-2 with TRBJ1-5, with a weak D call TRBD1 (5 bases). The CDR3 consists of 15 residues. The germline V and J ends were trimmed by 5 bases and 6 bases, with 17 bases remaining between them. Germline V gene lookup returns CDR1 SGHTA and CDR2 FQGNSA. The CDR3 DNA reads as TGTGCCAGCAGCCCAGGTCAGGGTGGTAGTCAGCCCCAGCATTTT. Its translation is CASSPGQGGSQPQHF. The variable domain in full, with the rest retrieved from reference TRBV7-2 and TRBJ1-5, is GAGVSQSPSNKVTEKGKDVELRCDPISGHTALYWYRQSLGQGLEFLIYFQGNSAPDKSGLPSDRFSAERTGGSVSTLTIQRTQQEDSAVYLCASSPGQGGSQPQHFGDGTRLSIL.

The chain couples TRBV7-2 to TRBJ2-6; tentatively, D is TRBD2 (6 bases). In germline, CDR1 is SGHTA, CDR2 FQGNSA. The CDR3 contains 14 residues. V was trimmed by 6 bases and J by 7 bases, leaving 13 bases between them. In nucleotides, the CDR3 is TGTGCCAGCAGTATTGGGGGGTCTGCCAACGTCCTGACTTTC. As protein: CASSIGGSANVLTF.

This rearrangement joins TRBV6-1 to TRBJ1-3, with D maybe TRBD1 (5 bases). Trimming took 3 bases from V and 4 from J, leaving 10 bases between them. This CDR3 is built from 14 residues. Germline CDR1 reads MNHNS; CDR2 reads SASEGT. As DNA, the CDR3 is TGTGCCAGCAGTGACAGGGCATCCGGAAACACCATATATTTT. It yields the protein CASSDRASGNTIYF.

Details on this clone: Germline and junction disagree at one end, which may indicate a read error. The chain uses TRBV7-9 and TRBJ1-1; D not resolved. In germline, CDR1 is SEHNR, CDR2 FQNEAQ (reference sequence). The CDR3 covers 16 residues. The CDR3 spells CSSSLIHGGLRTEAFF. As DNA, the CDR3 is TGTTCCAGCAGCTTAATTCACGGAGGGTTGCGCACTGAAGCTTTCTTT.

In its sample, this clone was seen a few times. V is TRBV4-3 and J is TRBJ2-3; TRBD2 aligns across 11 bases. The CDR3 extends over 15 amino acids. Germline loops: CDR1 LGHNA, CDR2 YSLEER. V lost 0 bases and J lost 4; bases outside the gene matches: 0. The CDR3 nucleotides read TGCGCCAGCAGCCAAGATAGCGGGGGGGCAGATACGCAGTATTTT. It yields the protein CASSQDSGGADTQYF.

The V and J genes are TRBV27 and TRBJ2-2, with unresolved D. The CDR3 sequence is 14 residues long. In germline, CDR1 is MNHEY, CDR2 SMNVEV (reference sequence). With 1 base removed from V and 4 bases from J, the gap between germline ends came to 7 bases. CDR3 in amino acids: CASSLLSSTGELFF. The CDR3, as DNA: TGTGCCAGCAGTTTATTGTCGAGCACCGGGGAGCTGTTTTTT.

The rearrangement links TRBV19 to TRBJ2-7; possible D gene TRBD1, 5 bases. CDR1 LNHDA and CDR2 SQIVND come from the germline V gene (reference sequence). Trimming took 8 bases from V and 2 from J, leaving 28 bases between them. This CDR3 comprises 18 residues. Written as DNA, the CDR3 is TGTGCCAGTCGTGTACGGGCTGGCCGACAGAACTCAGCCTACGAGCAGTACTTC. Amino acids: CASRVRAGRQNSAYEQYF.

The chain employs TRBV6-5 and TRBJ2-2; D may be TRBD2 (5 bases). CDR1 and CDR2 from the germline V gene are MNHEY and SVGAGI. The CDR3 is 16 residues long. The V end was cut by 4 bases, the J end by 0 bases, with 12 bases between. This CDR3 reads CASSSSGSANTGELFF. In DNA, the CDR3 is TGTGCCAGCAGTTCGTCGGGGTCCGCGAACACCGGGGAGCTGTTTTTT.

The chain combines TRBV2 with TRBJ2-3; TRBD2 might be the D (7 bases). V was trimmed by 8 bases and J by 1 base, leaving 19 bases between them. The CDR3 extends over 16 amino acids. Germline V gene sequence: CDR1 SNHLY, CDR2 FYNNEI. CDR3 residues: CASLALWRGRTDTQYF. CDR3 in DNA: TGTGCCAGCTTAGCATTATGGCGGGGGCGCACAGATACGCAGTATTTT.

This clone was seen just once. V gene TRBV23-1 combines with J gene TRBJ1-1; 8 nucleotides align to TRBD1. TRBV23-1 is annotated as an ORF whose role is uncertain. There are 15 residues in the CDR3. V was clipped by 3 bases and J by 1 base; unmatched bases: 4. The CDR3 DNA reads as TGCGCCAGCAGTCAGGTCGGACAGGGGAACACTGAAGCTTTCTTT. It encodes CASSQVGQGNTEAFF.

The V call is TRBV9, the J call TRBJ2-1; possible D gene TRBD1, 5 bases. The length of the CDR3 is 16 residues. Trimming removed 0 bases from V and 0 bases from J, with 10 bases in between. Germline CDR1 is SGDLS and CDR2 is YYNGEE. The CDR3 is CASSVVSRASYNEQFF. CDR3 in DNA: TGTGCCAGCAGCGTAGTAAGCAGGGCCTCCTACAATGAGCAGTTCTTC.

To note about this clone: Relative to the germline gene, one junction end is altered; a read error may explain this. The chain carries TRBV7-9 and TRBJ2-7; D is perhaps TRBD1 (5 bases). Germline lookup yields CDR1 SEHNR and CDR2 FQNEAQ (reference sequence). This CDR3 is built from 12 residues. The CDR3: CSSSFGREGLYF. The CDR3 DNA follows: TGTTCCAGCAGCTTCGGCAGGGAAGGGCTGTACTTC.

V gene TRBV19 combines with J gene TRBJ2-3, with D tentatively TRBD1 (5 bases). This CDR3 has 15 residues. The germline V gene has CDR1 LNHDA and CDR2 SQIVND (reference sequence). The V end lost 2 bases, the J end lost 1 base, and 10 bases lay between the germline ends. CDR3 in DNA: TGTGCCAGTAGTATACAGGGTAAGGGCACAGATACGCAGTATTTT. This translates into CASSIQGKGTDTQYF. The entire variable domain, with the rest obtained from reference TRBV19 and TRBJ2-3, is as follows: DGGITQSPKYLFRKEGQNVTLSCEQNLNHDAMYWYRQDPGQGLRLIYYSQIVNDFQKGDIAEGYSVSREKKESFPLTVTSAQKNPTAFYLCASSIQGKGTDTQYFGPGTRLTVL.

This clone showed up just a few times. This chain uses TRBV5-1 with TRBJ1-6; a possible D gene is TRBD1 (6 bases). CDR3 length equals 15 residues. V was cut by 6 bases and J by 3 bases, with 13 bases left in between. Germline CDR1 and CDR2: SGHRS and YFSETQ. The CDR3 spells CASKQDSFYNSPLHF. DNA of the CDR3: TGCGCCAGCAAACAGGACAGCTTCTATAATTCACCCCTCCACTTT.

The gene calls are TRBV4-3 and TRBJ2-3; 10 bases are a match to TRBD2. CDR3 size: 17 residues. V trimming: 3 bases; J trimming: 5 bases; junction bases outside the gene matches: 11. CDR1 is LGHNA and CDR2 is YSLEER in the germline V gene. CDR3 bases: TGCGCCAGCAGCCACGTCTTAGCGGGGGGAGCAGGAGATACGCAGTATTTT. Protein product: CASSHVLAGGAGDTQYF.

J is TRBJ2-5 and V is TRBV7-8, with 7 positions matching TRBD1. Germline V gene data show CDR1 as SGHVS and CDR2 as FQNEAQ. This CDR3 contains 14 residues. V shed 5 bases, J shed 5 bases, and the junction held 8 bases outside the gene matches. The CDR3 DNA reads as TGTGCCAGCAGCCTTGGGACAGCTGAGGAGACCCAGTACTTC. Translated, it gives CASSLGTAEETQYF.

The genes are TRBV12-2 and TRBJ2-5; whether TRBD2, the table's D call, matches the DNA was not checked. TRBV12-2 is flagged as a pseudogene. This CDR3 has 15 amino acids. For the CDR3, the DNA is TGTGCAAGTCGCGATGTGGAGCGGGCGGGGGAGACCCAGTACTTC. It codes for CASRDVERAGETQYF.